Below are 2 T cell receptor beta chains sequenced from a single sample in a study of shared clonotypes between healthy human individuals. Repertoires were generated with immunoSEQ multiplex PCR, while TCRdb's copy carries only in-frame clones and drops some. Here the sample spans about 1.9 million clones, around 93% being singletons. Positively selected for CCR7, the CD45RO-negative cells used as naive CD8 cells excluded terminally differentiated effector memory CD45RA+ cells. The sequenced sample was naive CD8+ T cells from PBMCs. The receptors shown here come from a man younger than 35 in good health. Some clones in this sample may be carry-over from other donors' samples.

This sequence joins TRBV7-2 and TRBJ2-3; D not resolved. The CDR3 is made up of 15 amino acids. CDR1 and CDR2 from the germline V gene are SGHTA and FQGNSA. V lost 2 bases and J lost 2, with 11 bases in between. CDR3 in amino acids: CASSLSQEPTDTQYF. Written as DNA, the CDR3 is TGTGCCAGCAGCTTATCTCAGGAACCCACAGATACGCAGTATTTT. Together with reference TRBV7-2 and TRBJ2-3, the CDR3 gives the full variable domain: GAGVSQSPSNKVTEKGKDVELRCDPISGHTALYWYRQSLGQGLEFLIYFQGNSAPDKSGLPSDRFSAERTGGSVSTLTIQRTQQEDSAVYLCASSLSQEPTDTQYFGPGTRLTVL.

V is TRBV7-9 and J is TRBJ1-1; 8 bases map to TRBD1. The trim removed 4 bases at V and 5 bases at J, leaving 12 bases unmatched. CDR1 is SEHNR and CDR2 is FQNEAQ in the germline V gene (reference sequence). CDR3 size: 16 residues. DNA of the CDR3: TGTGCCAGCAGCTCAGTCGGAGACAGGGGATGGACTGAAGCTTTCTTT. It translates to CASSSVGDRGWTEAFF.